The 26 T cell receptor beta chains given below trace back to one sample, sequenced in a study of T cell responses to AZD1222 COVID-19 vaccine. Clones were read by immunoSEQ multiplex PCR, and TCRdb kept only the in-frame ones, dropping some. This sample has tens of thousands of clones, with over 80% found just once. This sample comprised peripheral blood, obtained on day 0 of AZD1222 vaccination. The receptors here all came from an adult in good health.

The chain employs TRBV6-5 and TRBJ1-2; 7 nucleotides line up with TRBD1. The CDR3 totals 13 residues. Trimming at V came to 6 bases and at J to 4 bases, leaving 5 bases not matched to a gene. Germline CDR1 is MNHEY and CDR2 is SVGAGI. CDR3 in amino acids: CASRGGQFYGYTF. The DNA for the CDR3 is TGTGCCAGCAGGGGGGGACAGTTCTATGGCTACACCTTC.

The V call is TRBV12-5, the J call TRBJ1-1; D might be TRBD1 (5 bases). The CDR3 sequence is 16 residues long. Trimming removed 0 bases at V and 2 bases at J, with 13 bases between. Germline V lookup: CDR1 LGHNT, CDR2 FRNRAP. In nucleotides, the CDR3 is TGTGCTAGTGGTTTGGTCCTGATCAGGGACAACACTGAAGCTTTCTTT. This gives the protein CASGLVLIRDNTEAFF.

The chain couples TRBV24-1 to TRBJ1-1; D unresolved. Germline V gives CDR1 KGHDR, CDR2 SFDVKD. CDR3 length: 20 amino acids. V was trimmed by 0 bases and J by 1 base, leaving 23 bases between them. CDR3 nucleotides: TGTGCCACCAGTGATTTGCAGGACGAGGGAGCGGCCCCGACGAACACTGAAGCTTTCTTT. Amino acids: CATSDLQDEGAAPTNTEAFF.

The genes are TRBV5-4 and TRBJ2-6; 12 nucleotides line up with TRBD1. Germline trimming cut 4 bases from V and 4 bases from J; bases unmatched to any gene: 6. CDR3 size: 17 residues. Per germline, CDR1 SGHNT and CDR2 YYREEE (reference sequence). The CDR3 DNA reads as TGTGCCAGCAGCCAGGGACAGGGGGCGGGCGGGGCCAACGTCCTGACTTTC. This sequence encodes CASSQGQGAGGANVLTF.

This clone came up a few times. The chain uses TRBV7-9 and TRBJ1-2, with D uncertain. The CDR3 extends over 16 amino acids. Trimming left V 5 bases short and J 4 bases short, with 20 bases between. CDR1 is SEHNR, CDR2 FQNEAQ, per germline (reference sequence). CDR3 sequence (DNA): TGTGCCAGCAGCCCTTGGGTGGCCAGCCGATCCTATGGCTACACCTTC. It is translated as CASSPWVASRSYGYTF.

The V and J genes are TRBV3-1 (or the pseudogene TRBV3-2) and TRBJ1-2, with D perhaps TRBD1 (5 bases). Trimming left V 1 base short and J 4 bases short, with 13 bases between. This CDR3 has 15 amino acids. Per the germline V gene, CDR1 is LGHDT and CDR2 is YNNKEL (reference sequence). The CDR3 sequence is CASSQGQLRSYGYTF. The CDR3 DNA is TGTGCCAGCAGCCAAGGACAGCTCCGATCCTATGGCTACACCTTC.

J is TRBJ1-2 and V is TRBV4-1, with 9 positions matching TRBD1. The trim removed 4 bases at V and 3 bases at J, leaving 6 bases unmatched. This CDR3 comprises 15 residues. CDR1 is MGHRA and CDR2 is YSYEKL in the germline V gene. The CDR3 sequence: CASSLPRDRDYGYTF. CDR3 bases: TGCGCCAGCAGCCTTCCCCGGGACAGGGACTATGGCTACACCTTC.

This clone appeared a single time. The chain links TRBV9 to TRBJ2-2; a possible D gene is TRBD1 (5 bases). CDR1 is SGDLS, CDR2 YYNGEE, per germline. The CDR3 is made up of 15 amino acids. Trimming pared 5 bases from V and 0 bases from J, leaving 11 bases between. In DNA, the CDR3 is TGTGCCAGCAGGCAGGGAATAACGAACACCGGGGAGCTGTTTTTT. Its protein product is CASRQGITNTGELFF. The full variable domain, its missing parts supplied by reference TRBV9 and TRBJ2-2, is DSGVTQTPKHLITATGQRVTLRCSPRSGDLSVYWYQQSLDQGLQFLIQYYNGEERAKGNILERFSAQQFPDLHSELNLSSLELGDSALYFCASRQGITNTGELFFGEGSRLTVL.

The chain uses TRBV28 and TRBJ1-1; tentatively, D is TRBD1 (6 bases). CDR3 length: 16 amino acids. Germline CDR1 reads MDHEN; CDR2 reads SYDVKM. V was clipped by 5 bases and J by 5 bases, with 21 bases between them. CDR3 DNA: TGTGCCAGCAGTCTAGGGCGTGGGACATCGAGGACTGAAGCTTTCTTT. Protein sequence: CASSLGRGTSRTEAFF.

This chain uses TRBV28 with TRBJ1-5; 10 positions match TRBD1. Germline V lookup: CDR1 MDHEN, CDR2 SYDVKM. The length of the CDR3 is 15 residues. The J segment lost 2 bases and the V segment lost 6 bases, leaving 4 bases of the junction unmatched. The CDR3 DNA follows: TGTGCCAGCAGATCCGGGACAGGGGGCAATCAGCCCCAGCATTTT. Encoded protein: CASRSGTGGNQPQHF.

The chain couples TRBV28 to TRBJ2-1; D is unclear. Trimming pared 3 bases from V and 2 bases from J, leaving 14 bases between. This CDR3 spans 16 amino acids. Germline-derived CDR1 and CDR2 are MDHEN and SYDVKM. The CDR3 DNA sequence: TGTGCCAGCAGTTTTATCCGGGCCAAGACCTACAATGAGCAGTTCTTC. Amino acid sequence: CASSFIRAKTYNEQFF.

V and J are TRBV7-9 and TRBJ2-5; no clear D. This CDR3 is built from 15 residues. Trimming left V 5 bases short and J 0 bases short, with 13 bases between. Germline loops: CDR1 SEHNR, CDR2 FQNEAQ (reference sequence). The CDR3 spells CASSPVFPHQETQYF. For the CDR3, the DNA is TGTGCCAGCAGCCCGGTCTTTCCCCACCAAGAGACCCAGTACTTC.

This clone was seen a few times. V usage is TRBV29-1 and J usage is TRBJ2-3; 7 bases are a match to TRBD2. Germline V CDR1 and CDR2: SQVTM, ANQGSEA. The CDR3 spans 11 residues. J lost 8 bases, V lost 5 bases, and 4 bases had no gene match. CDR3 loop: CSVTTGGTQYF. In DNA form, the CDR3 reads TGCAGCGTTACCACGGGGGGTACGCAGTATTTT.

The rearrangement links TRBV4-1 to TRBJ2-7, with 7 bases aligning to TRBD1. This CDR3 has 15 amino acids. CDR1 is MGHRA and CDR2 is YSYEKL in the germline V gene. V lost 3 bases, J lost 3 bases, and 8 bases stayed unmatched. CDR3 protein: CASSQGDSIYYEQYF. The CDR3 DNA sequence: TGCGCCAGCAGCCAGGGGGACAGTATCTACTACGAGCAGTACTTC.

The chain has TRBV18 and TRBJ1-1; D is perhaps TRBD1 (5 bases). From germline, CDR1 is KGHSH and CDR2 LQKENI. V was cut by 6 bases and J by 1 base, with 18 bases left in between. This CDR3 comprises 16 residues. As DNA, the CDR3 is TGTGCCAGCTCCAAGGGGCAGGGAACCTCGAACACTGAAGCTTTCTTT. Amino acids: CASSKGQGTSNTEAFF.

The V call is TRBV10-3, the J call TRBJ1-2, with 9 bases matching TRBD1. This CDR3 comprises 14 residues. CDR1 and CDR2 (germline): ENHRY, SYGVKD. V was clipped by 3 bases and J by 6 bases; unmatched bases: 5. The CDR3 here is CAISDGDRANGYTF. The CDR3 coding sequence is TGTGCCATCAGTGACGGGGACAGGGCAAATGGCTACACCTTC.

The chain combines TRBV6-5 with TRBJ2-1; 10 positions match TRBD2. In germline, CDR1 is MNHEY, CDR2 SVGAGI. CDR3 length: 15 amino acids. Trimming took 7 bases from V and 5 from J; bases not matched to a gene: 8. The CDR3 sequence is CASKMLAGADNEQFF. The CDR3 nucleotides read TGTGCCAGCAAGATGCTAGCGGGAGCGGACAATGAGCAGTTCTTC.

A few counts support this clone. The rearrangement uses TRBV15 and TRBJ2-1; tentatively, D is TRBD1 (6 bases). The germline V gene encodes CDR1 LNHNV and CDR2 YYDKDF (reference sequence). V dropped 4 bases and J dropped 6 bases, with 19 bases sitting between them. This CDR3 region has 16 residues. The CDR3 DNA is TGTGCCACCAGCACCCCCAAGGGGGAGTTACGCAATGAGCAGTTCTTC. Its protein product is CATSTPKGELRNEQFF.

Of note for this clone: One end of the junction is discordant with germline, which a read error may explain. The J gene is TRBJ2-4, the V gene TRBV27, with TRBD1 matching 7 bases. The CDR3 totals 14 residues. The germline CDR1 and CDR2 sequences are MNHEY and SMNVEV (reference sequence). The CDR3 sequence: CASSLSGTENIQYF. Here the CDR3 DNA reads TGTGCCAGCAGTCTATCCGGGACAGAAAACATTCAGTACTTC.

The J gene is TRBJ1-5, the V gene TRBV3-1 (or the pseudogene TRBV3-2); D remains unclear. V was clipped by 3 bases and J by 0 bases, with 3 bases between them. The CDR3 extends over 13 amino acids. Germline lookup yields CDR1 LGHDT and CDR2 YNNKEL (reference sequence). CDR3 loop: CASSQGSNQPQHF. In DNA form, the CDR3 reads TGTGCCAGCAGCCAGGGTAGCAATCAGCCCCAGCATTTT.

This chain links TRBV29-1 with TRBJ2-1, with D perhaps TRBD1 or TRBD2 (5 bases each). Germline loops: CDR1 SQVTM, CDR2 ANQGSEA. V was cut by 3 bases and J by 8 bases, with 17 bases left in between. The CDR3 extends over 14 amino acids. This CDR3 is CSVDYGTHLDEQFF. CDR3 coding DNA: TGCAGCGTTGACTACGGGACCCACCTCGATGAGCAGTTCTTC.

The chain recombines TRBV14 with TRBJ1-3; TRBD1 matches 8 bases. The germline gives CDR1 SGHDN, CDR2 FVKESK. The CDR3 spans 15 residues. The J segment lost 2 bases and the V segment lost 5 bases, leaving 5 bases of the junction unmatched. CDR3 sequence: CASSIRTGTGNTIYF. The DNA for the CDR3 is TGTGCCAGCAGCATCCGGACAGGGACTGGAAACACCATATATTTT.

The gene calls are TRBV3-1 (or the pseudogene TRBV3-2) and TRBJ1-1; no definite D call. Germline CDR1 reads LGHDT; CDR2 reads YNNKEL (reference sequence). This CDR3 is built from 13 residues. Trimming pared 4 bases from V and 5 bases from J, leaving 11 bases between. The CDR3 DNA follows: TGTGCCAGCAGCCTCCGAATGGGGACTGAAGCTTTCTTT. Translating gives CASSLRMGTEAFF.

The chain employs TRBV3-1 (or the pseudogene TRBV3-2) and TRBJ2-7, with TRBD2 identical over 8 bases. Germline CDR1 reads LGHDT; CDR2 reads YNNKEL (reference sequence). The ends lost 1 base at V and 4 bases at J; junction bases unmatched: 12. This CDR3 has 17 amino acids. CDR3: CASSQVNAGRGIYEQYF. CDR3 DNA: TGTGCCAGCAGCCAAGTTAACGCCGGGAGGGGGATTTACGAGCAGTACTTC.

The J gene is TRBJ1-5, the V gene TRBV6-5; D is possibly TRBD1 (5 bases). V was cut by 3 bases and J by 5 bases, with 14 bases left in between. The CDR3 is 15 residues long. Germline CDR1 and CDR2: MNHEY and SVGAGI. CDR3 sequence: CASSYSGVGDQPQHF. The DNA for the CDR3 is TGTGCCAGCAGTTATTCGGGGGTCGGGGATCAGCCCCAGCATTTT.

J is TRBJ1-4 and V is TRBV18; no clear D gene. The CDR3 consists of 15 residues. The germline gives CDR1 KGHSH, CDR2 LQKENI. V was trimmed by 0 bases and J by 4 bases, leaving 9 bases between them. Here the CDR3 reads CASSPPPGLNEKLFF. CDR3 sequence (DNA): TGTGCCAGCTCACCACCGCCCGGACTTAATGAAAAACTGTTTTTT.